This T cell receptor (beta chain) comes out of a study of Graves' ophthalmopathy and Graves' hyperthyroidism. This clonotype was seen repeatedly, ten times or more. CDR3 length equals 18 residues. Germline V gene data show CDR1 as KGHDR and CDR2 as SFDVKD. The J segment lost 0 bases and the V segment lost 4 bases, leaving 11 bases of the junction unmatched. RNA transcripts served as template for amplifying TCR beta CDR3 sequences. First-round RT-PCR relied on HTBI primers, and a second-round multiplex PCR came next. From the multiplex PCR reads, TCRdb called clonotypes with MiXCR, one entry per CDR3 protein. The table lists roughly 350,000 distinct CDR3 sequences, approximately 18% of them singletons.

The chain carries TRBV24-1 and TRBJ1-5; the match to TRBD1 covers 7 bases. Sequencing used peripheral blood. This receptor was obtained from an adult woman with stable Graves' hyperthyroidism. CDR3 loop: CATSEPDRERGSNQPQHF. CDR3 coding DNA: TGTGCCACCAGTGAACCTGACAGGGAAAGAGGTAGCAATCAGCCCCAGCATTTT.